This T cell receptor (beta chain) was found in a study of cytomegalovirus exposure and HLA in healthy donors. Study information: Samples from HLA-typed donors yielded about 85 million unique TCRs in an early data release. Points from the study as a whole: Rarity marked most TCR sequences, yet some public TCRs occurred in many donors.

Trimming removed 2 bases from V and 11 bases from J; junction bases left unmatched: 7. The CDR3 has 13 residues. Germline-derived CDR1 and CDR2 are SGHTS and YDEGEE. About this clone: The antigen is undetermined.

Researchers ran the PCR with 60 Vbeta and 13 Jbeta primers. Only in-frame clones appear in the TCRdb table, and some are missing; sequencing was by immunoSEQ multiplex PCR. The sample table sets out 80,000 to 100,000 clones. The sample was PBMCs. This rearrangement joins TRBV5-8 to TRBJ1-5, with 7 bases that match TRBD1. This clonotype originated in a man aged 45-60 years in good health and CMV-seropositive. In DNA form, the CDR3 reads TGTGCCAGCAGCTTCGACAGGGTCACAACCCAGCATTTT. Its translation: CASSFDRVTTQHF.